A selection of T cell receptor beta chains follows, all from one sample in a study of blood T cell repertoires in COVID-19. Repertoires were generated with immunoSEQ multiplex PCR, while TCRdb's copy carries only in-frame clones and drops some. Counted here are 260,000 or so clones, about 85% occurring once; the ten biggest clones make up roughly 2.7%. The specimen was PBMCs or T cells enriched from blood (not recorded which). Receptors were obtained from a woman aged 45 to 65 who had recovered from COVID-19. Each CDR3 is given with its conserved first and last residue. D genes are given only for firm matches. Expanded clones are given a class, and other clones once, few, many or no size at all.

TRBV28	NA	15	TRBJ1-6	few	CASSLSPPRNSPLHF	TGTGCCAGCAGTTTAAGTCCCCCCCGGAATTCACCCCTCCACTTT
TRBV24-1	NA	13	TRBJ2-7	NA	CATSEGGGHEQYF	TGTGCCACCAGTGAGGGGGGGGGCCACGAGCAGTACTTC
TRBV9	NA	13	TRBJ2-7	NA	CASSFLQGGEQYF	TGTGCCAGCAGCTTTTTACAGGGCGGCGAGCAGTACTTC
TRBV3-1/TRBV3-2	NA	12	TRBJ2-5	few	CASSQDRETQYF	TGTGCCAGCAGCCAAGATCGAGAGACCCAGTACTTC
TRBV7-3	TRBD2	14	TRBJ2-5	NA	CASSLAGAKETQYF	TGTGCCAGCAGCCTAGCGGGGGCCAAAGAGACCCAGTACTTC
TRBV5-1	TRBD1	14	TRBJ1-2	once	CASSSAGQAYGYTF	TGCGCCAGCAGCTCAGCGGGACAGGCCTATGGCTACACCTTC
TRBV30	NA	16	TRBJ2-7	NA	CAWSYPPGLVAYEQYF	TGTGCCTGGAGTTACCCTCCGGGACTCGTGGCCTACGAGCAGTACTTC
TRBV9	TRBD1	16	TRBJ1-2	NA	CASSVEGTGLSYGYTF	TGTGCCAGCAGCGTAGAGGGGACAGGGTTGAGCTATGGCTACACCTTC
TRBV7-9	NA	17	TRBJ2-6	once	CASSPVGLGAGANVLTF	TGTGCCAGCAGCCCAGTGGGTCTCGGGGCTGGGGCCAACGTCCTGACTTTC
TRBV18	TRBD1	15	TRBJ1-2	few	CASSRNRGEAYGYTF	TGTGCCAGCTCACGGAACAGGGGAGAGGCCTATGGCTACACCTTC
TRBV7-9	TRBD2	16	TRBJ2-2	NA	CASSSRDSGRTGELFF	TGTGCCAGCAGCTCCCGTGATAGCGGGAGGACCGGGGAGCTGTTTTTT
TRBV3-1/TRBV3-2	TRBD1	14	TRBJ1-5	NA	CASSQGTAQVPQHF	TGTGCCAGCAGCCAGGGGACAGCCCAAGTGCCCCAGCATTTT
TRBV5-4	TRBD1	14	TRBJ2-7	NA	CASSLGQGDYEQYF	TGTGCCAGCAGCTTGGGGCAGGGGGACTACGAGCAGTACTTC
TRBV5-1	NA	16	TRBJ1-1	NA	CASSLVRGVTNTEAFF	TGCGCCAGCAGTTTGGTTCGGGGTGTGACGAACACTGAAGCTTTCTTT
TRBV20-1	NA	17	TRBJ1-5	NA	CSASTNQGKYSNQPQHF	TGCAGTGCTAGTACAAACCAGGGGAAGTATAGCAATCAGCCCCAGCATTTT
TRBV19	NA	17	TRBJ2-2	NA	CASRPNGQQYATGELFF	TGTGCCAGTAGGCCAAATGGACAGCAATACGCCACCGGGGAGCTGTTTTTT
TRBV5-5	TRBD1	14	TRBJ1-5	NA	CASSRTGFGQPQHF	TGTGCCAGCAGCCGGACAGGGTTCGGTCAGCCCCAGCATTTT